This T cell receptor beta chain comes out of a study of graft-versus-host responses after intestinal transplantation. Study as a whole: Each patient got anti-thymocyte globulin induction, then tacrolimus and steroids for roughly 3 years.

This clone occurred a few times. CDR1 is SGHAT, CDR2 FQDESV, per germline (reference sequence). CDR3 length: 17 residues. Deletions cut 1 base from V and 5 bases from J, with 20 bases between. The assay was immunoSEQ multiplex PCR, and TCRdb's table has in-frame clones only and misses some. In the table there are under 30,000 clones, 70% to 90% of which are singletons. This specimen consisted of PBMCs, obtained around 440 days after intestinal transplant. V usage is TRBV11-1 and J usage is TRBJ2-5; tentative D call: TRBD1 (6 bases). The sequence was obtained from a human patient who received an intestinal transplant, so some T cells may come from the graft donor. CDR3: CASSLGQGIPVSETQYF. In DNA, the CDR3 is TGTGCCAGCAGCTTAGGCCAGGGGATACCCGTCTCGGAGACCCAGTACTTC.